This T cell receptor (beta chain) was retrieved from a study of cytomegalovirus exposure and HLA in healthy donors. On this clone itself: The target antigen is unknown.

The study, taken as a whole, reports: Reportedly, cytomegalovirus status was diagnosed with high sensitivity and specificity.

PCR involved 60 Vbeta and 13 Jbeta primers. Clones were sequenced by immunoSEQ multiplex PCR, and TCRdb holds only the in-frame ones, with some missing. The sample includes around 180,000 clones, more than 85% of them seen just once. The source is a woman between 18 and 29 years old in good health and CMV-seronegative. The sample taken for sequencing was PBMCs.

CDR3 DNA: TGTGCCAGCAGCGGAGCACAGGGGATGGGGGAAAAACTGTTTTTT. This codes for CASSGAQGMGEKLFF. The rearrangement uses TRBV6-1 and TRBJ1-4, with TRBD1 matching over 7 bases. The CDR3 consists of 15 residues. CDR1 is MNHNS, CDR2 SASEGT, per germline. V shed 6 bases and J 8 bases; nucleotides not matched to a gene: 12.